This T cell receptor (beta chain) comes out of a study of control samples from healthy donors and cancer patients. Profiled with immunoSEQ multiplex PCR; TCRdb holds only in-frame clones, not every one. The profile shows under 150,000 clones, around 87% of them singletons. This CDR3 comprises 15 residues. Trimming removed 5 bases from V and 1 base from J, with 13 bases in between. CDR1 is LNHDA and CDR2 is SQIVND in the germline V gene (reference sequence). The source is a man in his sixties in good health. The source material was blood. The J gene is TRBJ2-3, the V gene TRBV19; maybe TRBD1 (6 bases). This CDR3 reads CASSWAGVGTDTQYF. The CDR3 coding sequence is TGTGCCAGTAGTTGGGCAGGGGTAGGCACAGATACGCAGTATTTT. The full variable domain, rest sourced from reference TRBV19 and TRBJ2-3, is DGGITQSPKYLFRKEGQNVTLSCEQNLNHDAMYWYRQDPGQGLRLIYYSQIVNDFQKGDIAEGYSVSREKKESFPLTVTSAQKNPTAFYLCASSWAGVGTDTQYFGPGTRLTVL.